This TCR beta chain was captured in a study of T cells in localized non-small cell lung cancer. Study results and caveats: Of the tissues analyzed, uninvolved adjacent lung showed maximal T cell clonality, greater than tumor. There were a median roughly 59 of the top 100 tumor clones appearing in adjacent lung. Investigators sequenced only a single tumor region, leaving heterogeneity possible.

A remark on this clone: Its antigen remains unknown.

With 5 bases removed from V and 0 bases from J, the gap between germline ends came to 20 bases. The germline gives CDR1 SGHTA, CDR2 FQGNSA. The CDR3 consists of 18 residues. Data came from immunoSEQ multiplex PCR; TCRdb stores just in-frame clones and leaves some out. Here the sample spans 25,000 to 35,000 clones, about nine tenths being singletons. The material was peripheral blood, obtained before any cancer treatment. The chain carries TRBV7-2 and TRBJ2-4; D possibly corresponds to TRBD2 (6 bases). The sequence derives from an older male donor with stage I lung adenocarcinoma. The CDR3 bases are TGTGCCAGCAGCCCAATCCCCGTTCCGGGACTAGCCAAAAACATTCAGTACTTC. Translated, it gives CASSPIPVPGLAKNIQYF. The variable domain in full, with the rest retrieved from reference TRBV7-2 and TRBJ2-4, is GAGVSQSPSNKVTEKGKDVELRCDPISGHTALYWYRQSLGQGLEFLIYFQGNSAPDKSGLPSDRFSAERTGGSVSTLTIQRTQQEDSAVYLCASSPIPVPGLAKNIQYFGAGTRLSVL.